This T cell receptor beta chain came from a study of T cell responses to AZD1222 COVID-19 vaccine (dated by TCRdb to the early 2020s). About the full investigation: A total of more than 230 trial participants underwent TCR sequencing, of whom about 210 had received two doses of AZD1222 and roughly 26 had received two doses of the MenACWY control vaccine. Enrollment into the trials was organized by age into subgroups of 18-55, 56-69 and 70-plus years, and those subgroups contained about 160, 30 and 59 TCR-sequenced participants, respectively. The investigation overall reported the following: Reportedly, almost half of the unique spike-specific TCRs recognized epitopes lying outside the regions that are mutated in the B.1.351 and B.1.1.7 variants. Spike-specific TCR breadth and depth rose significantly after two AZD1222 doses compared with day 0 and with MenACWY recipients. Most participants were white British and females outnumbered males, and the authors suggested that clonal diversity may have been underestimated. In the small 56-69-year group, the increase in depth fell short of significance, most likely because of low power. Conclusions about previously exposed vaccinees were limited because only six AZD1222 recipients were SARS-CoV-2 seropositive at baseline. The whole spike protein was spanned by vaccine-associated CD4 TCRs, and dominant responses were seen in regions 160-218 and 743-854. Because no day 14 peak-response samples were available, the repertoires could be characterized only after the peak T cell response.

The CDR3 regions of human TCRbeta chains were analyzed by immunosequencing. The original methods were these. Repertoire TCRs were matched against a reference library of SARS-CoV-2-specific TCRs generated with the MIRA antigen-specificity platform. Breadth meant the fraction of unique TCRs that were SARS-CoV-2-associated, whereas depth meant the fraction of total T cells that were SARS-CoV-2-associated. Using the MIRA data, every spike-specific TCR was mapped to the spike region that the TCR reacted to and assigned to either a CD4 or a CD8 class. Log10-transformed breadth and depth values were compared by one-way ANOVA with Sidak's multiple comparisons tests. TCRdb retrieved this table from immuneACCESS and kept in-frame rearrangements only. Not all clones are present; in checked studies, unresolved V genes account for under half, and no reason is known for the remainder. For V, J and clone size, that table is used; D and trimming come from the DNA. The table for this sample lists 90,000 to 100,000 clones; roughly 85% of them were counted only once. The ten largest account for about 4.6% of the sample.

For this clone: The antigen it recognizes is unknown. No per-base quality is available; no much larger clone lies one base away.

The CDR3, cysteine through phenylalanine, is 12 amino acids long. Only the CDR3 portion is preserved as DNA: 36 bases, with reading frame beginning at the first base. The germline ends are 10 bases apart after V is trimmed by 9 bases and J by 4 bases. CDR1 LNHDA and CDR2 SQIVND are derived from the germline V gene (reference sequence). This specimen's time point label, interpreted: about 28 days (+/-7) after the second vaccine dose. Because spike-specific TCR depth and breadth did not differ between the two schedules, AZD1222 recipients who got a second dose at roughly 4 weeks were pooled with those who got a second dose at roughly 12 weeks. The vaccinee samples were drawn from two UK trials, COV001 and COV002, one of which was a single-blind randomized controlled phase 2/3 trial testing AZD1222 (ChAdOx1 nCoV-19) in healthy adults. For TCRbeta chain sequencing, PBMC samples were collected from trial participants at day 0 and at day 28 after the second dose.

This sample comprised peripheral blood, obtained 28 days after the second AZD1222 dose. The receptor chain draws on TRBV19 and TRBJ1-3; the best D guess is TRBD1, with 5 bases matching. This clonotype was obtained from an adult who received the AZD1222 COVID-19 vaccine. The nucleotide sequence reads as follows: TGTGCCAGCCAGGGATCCGGAAACACCATATATTTT. Translated, it reads CASQGSGNTIYF.